These 18 T cell receptor beta chains were all obtained from the same sample, sequenced in a study of neurological immune-mediated disorders. TCRdb itself ran the 5' RACE reads through MiXCR, one entry per CDR3 protein. The table records 55,000 to 80,000 distinct CDR3 sequences, 4% to 5.5% of them present only once. What was sequenced was PBMCs. Every receptor here comes from a woman between 50 and 59 years old with multiple sclerosis.

This clonotype was recorded many times. The rearrangement joins TRBV6-4 to TRBJ2-1; TRBD2 might be the D (7 bases). Trimming removed 7 bases from V and 1 base from J, with 17 bases in between. This CDR3 has 16 residues. CDR1 is MRHNA and CDR2 is SNTAGT in the germline V gene. The CDR3 nucleotides are TGTGCCAGCAACCCCGAGGGGGGGGCGTCCTACAATGAGCAGTTCTTC. Translated: CASNPEGGASYNEQFF.

The sample holds many counts of this clonotype. The chain employs TRBV29-1 and TRBJ1-1; 8 bases match TRBD1. Germline trimming cut 3 bases from V and 4 bases from J; bases unmatched to any gene: 7. The CDR3 is 14 residues long. Looked up from germline, CDR1 is SQVTM and CDR2 is ANQGSEA. The CDR3 sequence is CSVETGDIGTEAFF. The CDR3 bases are TGCAGCGTTGAGACAGGGGATATTGGCACTGAAGCTTTCTTT.

This clonotype was seen at least ten times. The chain uses TRBV20-1 and TRBJ2-1, with 8 bases identical to TRBD2. CDR3 length: 15 residues. V lost 6 bases and J lost 0; bases outside the gene matches: 7. Germline CDR1 and CDR2: DFQATT and SNEGSKA (reference sequence). For the CDR3, the DNA is TGCAGTGCAAGAAAGCGGGGGAGCTCCTACAATGAGCAGTTCTTC. Translated: CSARKRGSSYNEQFF.

Many counts were recorded for this clonotype. The junction does not match germline at one end; this may be a read error. The rearrangement links TRBV7-7 to TRBJ2-5; no clear D. The CDR3 is made up of 13 amino acids. The V gene's germline CDR1 is SSHAT and CDR2 FNYEAQ (reference sequence). The CDR3 protein is CASSFRAKETQYF. The CDR3 DNA follows: TGTGCTAGCAGCTTTAGAGCAAAAGAGACCCAGTACTTC.

This clonotype was seen repeatedly, ten times or more. This chain connects TRBV20-1 to TRBJ2-2; TRBD1 agrees at 8 bases. The CDR3 runs to 13 residues. The germline gives CDR1 DFQATT, CDR2 SNEGSKA (reference sequence). With V trimmed by 6 bases and J by 5 bases, 5 bases remained unmatched. CDR3: CSARDRLTGELFF. The CDR3, as DNA: TGCAGTGCGAGGGACAGGCTTACCGGGGAGCTGTTTTTT.

By its share, this clonotype is medium-sized (0.01 to 0.1%). The chain links TRBV5-1 to TRBJ2-2, with D unclear. Germline V gene data show CDR1 as SGHRS and CDR2 as YFSETQ. Trimming took off 0 bases at V and 0 bases at J, with 6 bases between the two ends. The CDR3 sequence is 15 residues long. CDR3 loop: CASSLGTANTGELFF. The CDR3 DNA sequence: TGCGCCAGCAGCTTGGGGACCGCGAACACCGGGGAGCTGTTTTTT.

This clonotype was observed many times. V is TRBV6-5 and J is TRBJ2-2; D is uncertain. The V end was cut by 6 bases, the J end by 5 bases, with 13 bases between. The CDR3 totals 14 residues. Germline V gene lookup returns CDR1 MNHEY and CDR2 SVGAGI. The CDR3, as DNA: TGTGCCAGCAGAAGACGGACCAAGACCGGGGAGCTGTTTTTT. Encoded protein: CASRRRTKTGELFF.

This clonotype has a count of ten or more. The chain employs TRBV7-2 and TRBJ1-1, with D possibly TRBD1 on 5 matching bases. Germline V lookup: CDR1 SGHTA, CDR2 FQGNSA. CDR3 length: 13 amino acids. V lost 4 bases and J lost 10, with 16 bases in between. The CDR3 region is CASSWIHGDVAFF. Here the CDR3 DNA reads TGTGCCAGCAGCTGGATTCATGGGGACGTAGCTTTCTTT.

At least ten counts were recorded for this clonotype. V usage is TRBV20-1 and J usage is TRBJ2-2; TRBD1 matches at 7 bases. The CDR3 runs to 14 residues. Germline trimming cut 6 bases from V and 4 bases from J; bases unmatched to any gene: 8. The germline V gene encodes CDR1 DFQATT and CDR2 SNEGSKA (reference sequence). CDR3 protein: CSADQGVGTGELFF. The DNA of the CDR3 is TGCAGTGCGGACCAGGGGGTGGGCACCGGGGAGCTGTTTTTT.

This clonotype was seen at least ten times. The chain is built from TRBV5-1 and TRBJ2-7; 10 nucleotides line up with TRBD1. The CDR3 runs 18 residues. Germline CDR1 reads SGHRS; CDR2 reads YFSETQ. V was clipped by 3 bases and J by 6 bases; unmatched bases: 18. Here the CDR3 DNA reads TGCGCCAGCAGCTATACTGAATTTTCCGGGACAGGGGTCCGCGAGCAGTACGTC. Translated, it gives CASSYTEFSGTGVREQYV.

The CDR3 region has the DNA TGTGCCAGCCATTTGCGAAAGGGCGGGAACACTGAAGCTTTCTTT. As protein: CASHLRKGGNTEAFF. J is TRBJ1-1 and V is TRBV27; D not resolved. CDR1 and CDR2 from the germline V gene are MNHEY and SMNVEV (reference sequence). This CDR3 spans 15 amino acids. V gave up 8 bases and J gave up 1 base, with 17 bases separating them.

In its sample, this clonotype was seen many times. The chain carries TRBV20-1 and TRBJ2-1, with D possibly TRBD2 on 5 matching bases. From germline, CDR1 is DFQATT and CDR2 SNEGSKA (reference sequence). Trimming took off 0 bases at V and 5 bases at J, with 17 bases between the two ends. This CDR3 comprises 16 residues. CDR3 nucleotides: TGCAGTGCTAGAGATCCGGGGAAGGTGTTGAACAATGAGCAGTTCTTC. It specifies CSARDPGKVLNNEQFF.

There are many counts of this clonotype. The V gene is TRBV5-1, the J gene TRBJ1-1; D unclear. The CDR3 covers 14 residues. Germline V gene lookup returns CDR1 SGHRS and CDR2 YFSETQ. V lost 0 bases to trimming and J lost 5 bases, with 11 bases between them. This CDR3 reads CASSLGEGRTEAFF. For the CDR3, the DNA is TGCGCCAGCAGCTTGGGGGAGGGAAGGACTGAAGCTTTCTTT.

This clonotype came up many times. The J gene is TRBJ1-1, the V gene TRBV20-1; 7 positions agree with TRBD1. Germline V gene sequence: CDR1 DFQATT, CDR2 SNEGSKA (reference sequence). The junction had 7 bases not matched to a gene; V was cut back by 5 bases and J by 10 bases. The CDR3 extends over 11 amino acids. CDR3 sequence reads: CSALGQAAAFF. The CDR3 DNA follows: TGCAGTGCTTTAGGACAGGCTGCAGCTTTCTTT.

The sample holds many counts of this clonotype. V and J are TRBV5-1 and TRBJ1-1, with D hard to call. Trimming removed 0 bases from V and 4 bases from J, with 16 bases in between. The CDR3 has 16 amino acids. Germline V gene data show CDR1 as SGHRS and CDR2 as YFSETQ. The CDR3 is CASSLAGWRGRTEAFF. CDR3 DNA: TGCGCCAGCAGCTTGGCGGGATGGAGAGGGCGCACTGAAGCTTTCTTT.

This clonotype was found many times. The chain uses TRBV7-9 and TRBJ1-4; D gene ambiguous. There are 14 residues in the CDR3. Trimming left V 5 bases short and J 8 bases short, with 15 bases between. Germline V gene sequence: CDR1 SEHNR, CDR2 FQNEAQ (reference sequence). This CDR3 reads CASSNLADGEKLFF. CDR3 nucleotides: TGTGCCAGCAGCAATCTCGCGGATGGCGAAAAACTGTTTTTT.

This clonotype was seen repeatedly, ten times or more. The chain has TRBV7-8 and TRBJ2-4; D unresolved. V lost 1 base and J lost 7, with 8 bases in between. The germline V gene encodes CDR1 SGHVS and CDR2 FQNEAQ. The CDR3 is made up of 13 amino acids. The CDR3 nucleotides are TGTGCCAGCAGCTTAGAGCCAGGCAACATTCAGTACTTC. This codes for CASSLEPGNIQYF.

This clonotype was detected ten times or more. The chain links TRBV9 to TRBJ2-2, with TRBD2 as a possible D gene (6 bases). This CDR3 spans 16 amino acids. Germline V CDR1 and CDR2: SGDLS, YYNGEE. The germline V and J ends were trimmed by 4 bases and 3 bases, with 16 bases remaining between them. The CDR3 DNA follows: TGTGCCAGCAGCCCTGCGTACGGGGGATACACCGGGGAGCTGTTTTTT. Its translation is CASSPAYGGYTGELFF.